This TCR beta chain appears in the sequencing data of a study of blood T cell repertoires in COVID-19. Clones were sequenced by immunoSEQ multiplex PCR, and TCRdb holds only the in-frame ones, with some missing. The profile shows a few hundred thousand clones, just under 90% of them singletons. The CDR3 is 19 residues long. The germline CDR1 and CDR2 sequences are SEHNR and FQNEAQ (reference sequence). The junction had 10 bases not matched to a gene; V was cut back by 2 bases and J by 2 bases. Sequenced input: PBMCs or T cells enriched from blood (not recorded which). This TCR came from a woman aged 45-60 years who had recovered from COVID-19. The rearrangement uses TRBV7-9 and TRBJ2-2; the match to TRBD2 covers 11 bases. The CDR3 region has the DNA TGTGCCAGCAGCTTAAGTTTCAGTACTAGCGGGGGAAACACCGGGGAGCTGTTTTTT. Translation: CASSLSFSTSGGNTGELFF.